These 14 T cell receptor beta chains were all obtained from the same sample, sequenced in a study of memory CD8 T cells in hepatitis C reinfection. Time point in this sample: peak reinfection, 3 to 8 weeks after reinfection detection. The sorted cells went straight to TCR sequencing with no prior in vitro expansion. Only in-frame clones appear in the TCRdb table, and some are missing; sequencing was by immunoSEQ multiplex PCR. The table includes roughly 43,000 clones, 85% to 90% detected once. The sample taken for sequencing was naive CD8+ T cells sorted from blood. The receptors shown here come from a man aged 18 to 35 with hepatitis C virus infection.

Written as DNA, the CDR3 is TGTGCCAGCAGTGAAGCTGGCGGAGGGCCGCGGAATGAGCAGTTCTTC. Protein sequence: CASSEAGGGPRNEQFF. The chain uses TRBV2 and TRBJ2-1; TRBD2 might be the D (6 bases). Germline CDR1 SNHLY, CDR2 FYNNEI. This CDR3 contains 16 residues. Between the trimmed V and J ends, which lost 0 bases and 7 bases, there was a span of 16 bases.

The V and J genes are TRBV5-1 and TRBJ2-3; 7 bases fit TRBD1. After removal of 2 bases from V and 4 bases from J, the junction contained 7 bases not matched to a gene. Germline V gene sequence: CDR1 SGHRS, CDR2 YFSETQ. This CDR3 comprises 15 residues. CDR3 protein: CASSLSTGRADTQYF. The CDR3 coding sequence is TGCGCCAGCAGCTTATCGACAGGGCGGGCAGATACGCAGTATTTT. The full variable domain, rest sourced from reference TRBV5-1 and TRBJ2-3, is KAGVTQTPRYLIKTRGQQVTLSCSPISGHRSVSWYQQTPGQGLQFLFEYFSETQRNKGNFPGRFSGRQFSNSRSEMNVSTLELGDSALYLCASSLSTGRADTQYFGPGTRLTVL.

The J gene is TRBJ2-1, the V gene TRBV5-6; D ambiguous. The CDR3 spans 16 residues. CDR1 and CDR2 (germline): SGHDT, YYEEEE. The V and J ends lost 3 bases and 0 bases respectively, with 13 bases between them. This CDR3 is CASSSNFDSSYNEQFF. DNA for the CDR3: TGTGCCAGCAGCTCGAACTTCGATAGCTCCTACAATGAGCAGTTCTTC.

The rearrangement links TRBV9 to TRBJ1-6; perhaps TRBD1 as D (6 bases). CDR3 size: 14 residues. With 3 bases removed from V and 3 bases from J, the gap between germline ends came to 7 bases. Germline-derived CDR1 and CDR2 are SGDLS and YYNGEE. CDR3 DNA sequence: TGTGCCAGCAGCGAAGGGGGCTATAATTCACCCCTCCACTTT. Residues: CASSEGGYNSPLHF.

CDR3 bases: TGTGCCAGTAGCGCGACCGTATGGGGGACACCTTACAATGAGCAGTTCTTC. Its protein product is CASSATVWGTPYNEQFF. The V and J genes are TRBV19 and TRBJ2-1; the D gene is possibly TRBD1 (6 bases). The CDR3 contains 17 residues. V was clipped by 6 bases and J by 4 bases, with 22 bases between them. Germline CDR1 reads LNHDA; CDR2 reads SQIVND (reference sequence).

This chain joins TRBV5-1 and TRBJ2-2; 10 bases match TRBD1. With V trimmed by 4 bases and J by 4 bases, 10 bases remained unmatched. CDR1 SGHRS and CDR2 YFSETQ come from the germline V gene. CDR3 size: 17 residues. DNA for the CDR3: TGCGCCAGCAGCATCCGACAGGGGGCTATGGGCACCGGGGAGCTGTTTTTT. Translation: CASSIRQGAMGTGELFF.

This clone was observed a single time. The gene calls are TRBV13 and TRBJ2-3; 10 bases fit TRBD2. This CDR3 region has 17 residues. The germline CDR1 and CDR2 sequences are PRHDT and FYEKMQ (reference sequence). The trim removed 0 bases at V and 4 bases at J, leaving 7 bases unmatched. CDR3 sequence: CASSLGLAGKLADTQYF. The CDR3 DNA sequence: TGTGCCAGCAGCTTAGGACTAGCGGGAAAGCTGGCAGATACGCAGTATTTT.

The V gene is TRBV27, the J gene TRBJ2-7; 9 positions agree with TRBD2. Germline CDR1 is MNHEY and CDR2 is SMNVEV (reference sequence). The CDR3 is made up of 13 amino acids. The V and J ends lost 2 bases and 4 bases, in that order; junction bases with no gene match: 0. The CDR3: CASSLTSGYEQYF. In DNA, the CDR3 is TGTGCCAGCAGTTTAACTAGCGGGTACGAGCAGTACTTC.

This chain uses TRBV21-1 with TRBJ2-5; the DNA was not compared with TRBD2, the D call given in the table. The J call is uncertain, as TRBJ2-7 better fits the DNA end. TRBV21-1 is a pseudogene locus. The CDR3 covers 16 residues. CDR3 protein: CASSKLVRTSGYEQYF. The CDR3 DNA reads as TGTGCCAGCAGCAAATTGGTGAGGACTAGTGGATACGAGCAGTACTTC.

This chain connects TRBV7-9 to TRBJ2-5, with 15 bases that match TRBD2. This CDR3 has 15 residues. V dropped 5 bases and J dropped 4; count of bases not matched to a gene: 2. Looked up from germline, CDR1 is SEHNR and CDR2 is FQNEAQ (reference sequence). The CDR3 sequence: CASSVGLAGGETQYF. The DNA for the CDR3 is TGTGCCAGCAGCGTGGGACTAGCGGGGGGAGAGACCCAGTACTTC.

This CDR3 is CAIGDREVSTDTQYF. The CDR3 bases are TGTGCCATCGGGGACAGGGAGGTTAGCACAGATACGCAGTATTTT. V and J are TRBV10-3 and TRBJ2-3; 9 nucleotides line up with TRBD1. CDR1 and CDR2 from the germline V gene are ENHRY and SYGVKD. The CDR3 consists of 15 residues. With V trimmed by 8 bases and J by 0 bases, 6 bases remained unmatched.

The V call is TRBV4-1, the J call TRBJ2-7; D is ambiguous. The CDR3 extends over 14 amino acids. Trimming stripped 4 bases from V and 2 bases from J, with 12 bases between. CDR1 is MGHRA and CDR2 is YSYEKL in the germline V gene. The CDR3 region has the DNA TGCGCCAGCAGCCTACGATCGGTCGCCTACGAGCAGTACTTC. This encodes CASSLRSVAYEQYF.

This clone was detected only a few times. This chain joins TRBV4-1 and TRBJ1-1, with 8 bases fitting TRBD1. The trim removed 3 bases at V and 0 bases at J, leaving 12 bases unmatched. There are 18 residues in the CDR3. CDR1 and CDR2 from the germline V gene are MGHRA and YSYEKL. The CDR3 coding sequence is TGCGCCAGCAGCCAGCTTCCGACAGGGGCCTTGATGAACACTGAAGCTTTCTTT. This gives the protein CASSQLPTGALMNTEAFF.

The count of this clone is one. The V and J genes are TRBV4-1 and TRBJ2-5; D is unresolved. The CDR3 spans 16 residues. CDR1 and CDR2 from the germline V gene are MGHRA and YSYEKL. The V end lost 1 base, the J end lost 0 bases, and 12 bases lay between the germline ends. The CDR3 sequence is CASSQGETLNQETQYF. Written as DNA, the CDR3 is TGCGCCAGCAGCCAAGGCGAGACACTGAACCAAGAGACCCAGTACTTC.